Detailed here is one T cell receptor beta chain. The source of the sample is a study of cytomegalovirus exposure and HLA in healthy donors. Repertoires were generated with immunoSEQ multiplex PCR, while TCRdb's copy carries only in-frame clones and drops some. The sample consists of about 150,000 clones, around 93% of them appearing once. Trimming left V 4 bases short and J 6 bases short, with 13 bases between. CDR1 is SNHLY, CDR2 FYNNEI, per germline. The CDR3 runs 13 residues. The sequencing sample was made of PBMCs. The chain employs TRBV2 and TRBJ2-7; the D is unclear. This clonotype was obtained from a man younger than 35 in good health and CMV-seropositive. The CDR3 DNA follows: TGTGCCAGCAGTGGAAGTAGTGTACGCGAGCAGTACTTC. Its translation is CASSGSSVREQYF.